This TCR beta chain came from a study of tissue T cells after allogeneic stem cell transplantation. Using immunoSEQ multiplex PCR, the repertoire was profiled, and TCRdb retains in-frame clones only, with some absent. Of about 48,000 clones detected, about three quarters appear once; the ten largest clones hold 0.55%. General study points: The study did not identify alloreactive or antigen-specific tissue TCRs, and some clones might be persisting host cells.

A word on this clone: What it binds is not known. Here the gene names and germline are mouse. The observed sequence ends 1 residue before the CDR3 terminus, with the missing tail filled in from the germline J gene.

The germline gives CDR1 GKSSPN, CDR2 SITVG. V lost 3 bases and J lost 1, with 8 bases in between. The CDR3 extends over 13 amino acids. This rearrangement joins TRBV31 to TRBJ2-3, with D maybe TRBD2 (5 bases). This TCR came from a pool of C57BL/6 mice in good health. Sequencing used sorted cells pooled from one or two spleens. The sequenced CDR3 bases are TGTGCCTGGAGCCCGACTGGTGCAGAAACGCTGTAT. Translated, it gives CAWSPTGAETLY. The entire CDR3 sequence reads CAWSPTGAETLYF.